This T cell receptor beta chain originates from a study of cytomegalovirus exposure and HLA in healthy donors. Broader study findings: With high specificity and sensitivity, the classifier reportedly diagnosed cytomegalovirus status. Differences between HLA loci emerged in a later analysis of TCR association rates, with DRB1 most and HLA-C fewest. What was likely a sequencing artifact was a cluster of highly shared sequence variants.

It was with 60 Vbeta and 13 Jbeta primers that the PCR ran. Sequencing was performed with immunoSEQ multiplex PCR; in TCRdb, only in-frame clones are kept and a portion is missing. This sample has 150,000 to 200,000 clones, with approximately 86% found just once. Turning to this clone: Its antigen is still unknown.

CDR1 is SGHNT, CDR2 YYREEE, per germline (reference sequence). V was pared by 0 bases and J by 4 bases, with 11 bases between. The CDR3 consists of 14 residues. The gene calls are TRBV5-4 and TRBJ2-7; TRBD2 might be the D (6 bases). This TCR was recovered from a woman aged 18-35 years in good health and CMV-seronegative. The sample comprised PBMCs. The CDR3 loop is CASSLEVSGYEQYF. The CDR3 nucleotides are TGTGCCAGCAGCTTGGAGGTTAGCGGATACGAGCAGTACTTC. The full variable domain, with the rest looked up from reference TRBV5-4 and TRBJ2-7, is ETGVTQSPTHLIKTRGQQVTLRCSSQSGHNTVSWYQQALGQGPQFIFQYYREEENGRGNFPPRFSGLQFPNYSSELNVNALELDDSALYLCASSLEVSGYEQYFGPGTRLTVT.